This note documents a single T cell receptor (beta chain) sequence. This clonotype was counted many times. Its antigen is not yet known. Base quality data are lacking; no much larger clone is found one base away. This sample was included in a study of T cells in Graves' hyperthyroidism and ophthalmopathy (dated by TCRdb to about 2019). At the level of the whole study: Peripheral blood samples were taken at initial diagnosis, before any treatment was given. After sampling, hyperthyroidism patients received methimazole starting at 30 mg daily, and ophthalmopathy patients received high-dose intravenous methylprednisolone. TCR Vbeta CDR3 sequencing of roughly 140 peripheral blood samples (43 ophthalmopathy, some 75 hyperthyroidism and around 17 progressor patients) is reported in the paper. To identify distinguishing TCR V-J signatures, a discovery cohort of about 100 patients was used, comprising 40 to 45 with Graves' ophthalmopathy and some 57 with stable Graves' hyperthyroidism. For training and testing, the 95 to 100 patients in the discovery cohort were randomly divided in a 7:3 ratio. Whether ophthalmopathy could be predicted prospectively was tested in an independent validation cohort made up of some 20 hyperthyroidism patients plus 17 patients who later progressed to ophthalmopathy. The study also compared thyroid tissue and blood T-cell repertoires from about six Graves' hyperthyroidism patients.

CDR1 and CDR2 are drawn from the germline V gene: MNHNS, SASEGT. Clipping removes 6 bases from V and 4 bases from J, with 5 as the unmatched junction base count. From cysteine to phenylalanine, the CDR3 is 14 amino acids long. The only DNA kept is the CDR3, 42 bases in frame from the first base. Stable Graves' hyperthyroidism was defined as the absence of progression to ophthalmopathy over 18 months of follow-up. Hyperthyroidism patients were aged 18 to 65 years and newly diagnosed, with disease duration of less than 2 months. Patients with uncontrolled infections, other autoimmune diseases, pregnancy or lactation were excluded. Clinical symptoms, serum thyroxine and TRAb, thyroid ultrasound, and orbital computed tomography formed the basis for the diagnoses. PBMCs were isolated from approximately 10 ml of fresh peripheral blood by Ficoll-Paque density gradient centrifugation. Trizol reagent was used to extract total RNA, and RNA quality was then checked on an Agilent 2100 Bioanalyzer.

Overall study results and their limits: Most expanded thyroid clonotypes (frequency above 0.001) were also detected in blood, suggesting blood repertoires may reflect thyroid immune responses. During validation, the model predicted progression to ophthalmopathy a median of about 6.5 months ahead of onset, with almost 71% sensitivity and about 75% specificity. Sample size was not statistically predetermined, and investigators were not blinded to group allocation. In cross-validation, a model built on a 13 V-J signature told ophthalmopathy apart from stable hyperthyroidism with about 90% sensitivity and approximately 81% specificity, and in testing the same model reached 80%/75%.

Amplification of TCR beta CDR3 regions was carried out from RNA transcripts. The first round of RT-PCR for the TCR CDR3 was performed with the HTBI primer set and the Qiagen OneStep RT-PCR kit. The libraries were constructed in a second round of multiplex PCR and then size-selected and purified. Libraries were sequenced paired-end with 100 bp reads on an Illumina HiSeq2000. As for how the authors treated the data: SOAPnuke was used to process the raw data, throwing out any read that contained adapters or uncalled bases, had a mean Phred below 15, or lacked an exact constant-primer or identifier match. COPE v1.2.5 was used to merge high-quality paired reads, and clonotypes were defined as unique nucleotide sequences. Clonotypes were aligned to IMGT TRBV, TRBD and TRBJ reference segments using MiTCR v1.1. The analysis included only V-J combinations with a frequency above 0.0001, which together covered 99% to 99.2% of the repertoires. The TCS score was defined as the ratio of F50 (clonal expansion) to E x V (chaos), calculated using BLOSUM62-based TCRdist between CDR3 peptides within each V-J. Welch's t-statistics and random forest reduced 500 to 550 V-J features to some 14, which were used in a naive Bayes classifier (R e1071). Through fastp at Q25 and MiXCR, TCRdb rebuilt clones from the public reads, retaining in-frame beta chains. CDR3 protein sequences are deduplicated, and each keeps its most common genes and DNA. In this record, the V and J calls reflect TCRdb's handling and not the investigators' own analysis. This sample is represented by a few hundred thousand distinct CDR3 sequences; around a sixth of them were singletons. Of the sample, under 8% falls within the top ten clones.

This chain joins TRBV6-1 to TRBJ2-1; TRBD2 agrees with 8 junctional bases. Sequenced: blood. The sequence came from a woman in her thirties with Graves' hyperthyroidism. The bases read TGTGCCAGCAGGATAGCGGGAAGTTACAATGAGCAGTTCTTC. Translated, it reads CASRIAGSYNEQFF.